These 2 T cell receptor beta chains were all obtained from the same sample, sequenced in a study of T cell clones after liver transplantation. Here immunoSEQ multiplex PCR was the method, and the copy in TCRdb shows in-frame clones only, minus some. The data contain over 60,000 clones, 80% of them seen just once; the ten biggest clones take up approximately 0.6%. The sample here was CD4+ T cells from blood, taken before liver transplant. These receptors were taken from a human donor who received a liver transplant.

The chain joins TRBV5-8 to TRBJ2-3, with 8 bases lining up with TRBD2. V gave up 9 bases and J gave up 2 bases; unmatched junction bases: 8. The CDR3 has 14 amino acids. Looked up from germline, CDR1 is SGHTS and CDR2 is YDEGEE. CDR3 amino acids: CANSGGRFTDTQYF. CDR3 in DNA: TGTGCCAATTCGGGCGGGAGGTTCACAGATACGCAGTATTTT.

The rearrangement uses TRBV10-3 and TRBJ1-3, with unresolved D. V was shortened by 10 bases and J by 1 base, with 14 bases between the two germline ends. The CDR3 has 14 residues. Germline CDR1 reads ENHRY; CDR2 reads SYGVKD. For the CDR3, the DNA is TGTGCCACTCTTGGGTTTGGGTCTGGAAACACCATATATTTT. Its protein product is CATLGFGSGNTIYF.